These 19 T cell receptor beta chains were sequenced from one sample in a study of blood T cell repertoires in COVID-19. Using immunoSEQ multiplex PCR, the repertoire was profiled, and TCRdb retains in-frame clones only, with some absent. The sample lists roughly 180,000 clones; 80% were seen once. Sequences were obtained from PBMCs or T cells enriched from blood (not recorded which). The receptors shown here come from a man aged 60 to 75 who had been exposed to COVID-19.

This chain links TRBV27 with TRBJ2-1, with a possible D match to TRBD2 (6 bases). V lost 2 bases, J lost 3 bases, and 8 bases lay in between. Germline loops: CDR1 MNHEY, CDR2 SMNVEV (reference sequence). The CDR3 runs to 14 residues. The CDR3 region has the DNA TGTGCCAGCAGTTTAGTGGGAGGCTACAATGAGCAGTTCTTC. Encoded protein: CASSLVGGYNEQFF.

The rearrangement joins TRBV5-1 to TRBJ1-2; 8 bases fit TRBD1. The CDR3 has 15 residues. CDR1 is SGHRS and CDR2 is YFSETQ in the germline V gene. Trimming removed 0 bases from V and 5 bases from J; junction bases left unmatched: 6. CDR3 amino acids: CASSLVTTGEYGYTF. CDR3 DNA: TGCGCCAGCAGCTTGGTAACGACAGGGGAATATGGCTACACCTTC.

V and J are TRBV6-5 and TRBJ1-2; 9 bases line up with TRBD1. Losses at the gene ends were 6 bases for V and 4 bases for J; bases not matched to a gene: 9. The CDR3 has 15 amino acids. CDR1 and CDR2 from the germline V gene are MNHEY and SVGAGI. The chain's CDR3 is CASRPRQGVSYGYTF. In nucleotides, the CDR3 is TGTGCCAGCAGACCCCGACAGGGGGTTAGCTATGGCTACACCTTC.

V gene TRBV28 combines with J gene TRBJ1-4; TRBD1 matches 12 bases. CDR1 MDHEN and CDR2 SYDVKM come from the germline V gene. J gave up 4 bases and V 6 bases, and 15 bases lay outside the gene matches. The CDR3 spans 19 residues. In DNA, the CDR3 is TGTGCCAGCAGCAGACTTTTGGGACAGGGGGCGCCGGGTAATGAAAAACTGTTTTTT. It encodes CASSRLLGQGAPGNEKLFF.

The V and J genes are TRBV4-1 and TRBJ1-2; 7 nucleotides align to TRBD1. V shed 3 bases, J shed 8 bases, and the junction held 15 bases outside the gene matches. The CDR3 length is 16 residues. Germline V gene data show CDR1 as MGHRA and CDR2 as YSYEKL. CDR3 sequence (DNA): TGCGCCAGCAGCCATAGGGGGCAGGGGGGCGGAAACGGCTACACCTTC. This translates into CASSHRGQGGGNGYTF.

This sequence joins TRBV12-5 and TRBJ2-3, with a tentative D call TRBD2 (5 bases). The germline V gene has CDR1 LGHNT and CDR2 FRNRAP. The CDR3 is 13 amino acids. V was pared by 5 bases and J by 5 bases, with 11 bases between. CDR3 in DNA: TGTGCTAGTGGTCCACTAGGTCAAGATACGCAGTATTTT. Translation: CASGPLGQDTQYF.

The CDR3 sequence is CASSRAGGGTDTQYF. The CDR3 DNA reads TGTGCCAGCAGTCGAGCGGGAGGTGGCACAGATACGCAGTATTTT. V usage is TRBV6-2 or TRBV6-3 and J usage is TRBJ2-3; 9 bases line up with TRBD2. After removal of 5 bases from V and 1 base from J, the junction contained 4 bases not matched to a gene. Germline values: CDR1 MNHEY, CDR2 SVGEGT. This CDR3 is 15 amino acids long.

This clone was observed a handful of times. This chain's CDR3 is CASSLRGKETQYF. The CDR3 bases are TGTGCCAGCAGTCTGCGGGGAAAAGAGACCCAGTACTTC. The chain links TRBV12-3 or TRBV12-4 to TRBJ2-5, with D possibly matching TRBD2 (6 bases). The CDR3 sequence is 13 residues long. The ends were cut back, 5 bases at V and 3 bases at J, with 10 bases in the middle.

The CDR3 sequence: CAWTRQGNSYEQYF. The CDR3 DNA reads TGTGCCTGGACGAGGCAGGGCAACTCCTACGAGCAGTACTTC. V and J are TRBV30 and TRBJ2-7; D perhaps matches TRBD1 (5 bases). V was pared by 4 bases and J by 0 bases, with 13 bases between. Germline assignment: CDR1 GTSNPN and CDR2 SVGIG (reference sequence). The CDR3 is made up of 14 amino acids.

This chain connects TRBV5-4 to TRBJ2-3; 11 nucleotides line up with TRBD2. The CDR3 has 18 amino acids. V lost 4 bases to trimming and J lost 5 bases; unmatched junction nucleotides: 15. Germline lookup yields CDR1 SGHNT and CDR2 YYREEE (reference sequence). The CDR3 region is CASSRNAGLAGTGDTQYF. CDR3 nucleotides: TGTGCCAGCAGCCGAAACGCCGGACTAGCGGGTACTGGAGATACGCAGTATTTT.

The chain carries TRBV11-2 and TRBJ2-7, with TRBD2 matching 10 bases. The trim removed 4 bases at V and 1 base at J, leaving 7 bases unmatched. The CDR3 length is 16 residues. Per the germline V gene, CDR1 is SGHAT and CDR2 is FQNNGV. CDR3 DNA: TGTGCCAGCAGCTCTGGACTAGCGGCACTGTCCTACGAGCAGTACTTC. Its protein product is CASSSGLAALSYEQYF.

The chain joins TRBV5-5 to TRBJ1-2, with a weak D call TRBD1 (5 bases). This CDR3 contains 12 residues. V dropped 0 bases and J dropped 11 bases, with 11 bases sitting between them. The germline CDR1 and CDR2 sequences are SGHKS and YYEKEE (reference sequence). CDR3 bases: TGTGCCAGCAGCTTGGCCGCGGGGGATTACACCTTC. Its protein is CASSLAAGDYTF.

V and J are TRBV6-5 and TRBJ1-4; tentative D call: TRBD1 (6 bases). The CDR3 is made up of 14 amino acids. From germline, CDR1 is MNHEY and CDR2 SVGAGI. The V gene lost 3 bases and the J gene lost 8 bases, with 13 bases spanning the gap. CDR3 residues: CASSYAAQGEKLFF. CDR3 DNA: TGTGCCAGCAGTTATGCAGCCCAGGGGGAAAAACTGTTTTTT.

The V gene is TRBV14, the J gene TRBJ2-7, with 14 bases identical to TRBD2. CDR3 length: 16 residues. CDR1 is SGHDN and CDR2 is FVKESK in the germline V gene. V was clipped by 4 bases and J by 3 bases; unmatched bases: 5. This CDR3 reads CASSPGTSGSYYEQYF. The CDR3 region has the DNA TGTGCCAGCAGCCCCGGGACTAGCGGGAGTTACTACGAGCAGTACTTC.

This clone was observed a handful of times. This chain connects TRBV2 to TRBJ1-2; 7 bases align to TRBD1. The V and J ends lost 3 bases and 0 bases, in that order; junction bases with no gene match: 4. The germline V gene encodes CDR1 SNHLY and CDR2 FYNNEI. The CDR3 totals 15 residues. The CDR3 reads CASSERTGANYGYTF. In DNA form, the CDR3 reads TGTGCCAGCAGTGAGAGGACAGGCGCTAACTATGGCTACACCTTC.

J is TRBJ2-7 and V is TRBV28; TRBD1 might be the D (5 bases). CDR1 and CDR2 (germline): MDHEN, SYDVKM. Trimming shortened V by 7 bases and J by 1 base, and 17 bases separated the two germline ends. The CDR3 covers 15 residues. CDR3 amino acids: CASTIRQGYSYEQYF. The CDR3 nucleotides are TGTGCCAGCACAATAAGGCAGGGATATTCCTACGAGCAGTACTTC. Variable domain in full (rest from reference TRBV28 and TRBJ2-7): DVKVTQSSRYLVKRTGEKVFLECVQDMDHENMFWYRQDPGLGLRLIYFSYDVKMKEKGDIPEGYSVSREKKERFSLILESASTNQTSMYLCASTIRQGYSYEQYFGPGTRLTVT.

This clone was found a few times. The chain uses TRBV7-3 and TRBJ2-7; D not certain. Between the trimmed V and J ends, which lost 1 base and 3 bases, there was a span of 7 bases. Germline V gene data show CDR1 as SGHTA and CDR2 as FQGTGA. This CDR3 has 13 amino acids. The CDR3 region is CASSLITVYEQYF. CDR3 DNA sequence: TGTGCCAGCAGCTTAATTACAGTCTACGAGCAGTACTTC.

This rearrangement joins TRBV14 to TRBJ1-2; D unclear. This CDR3 contains 12 residues. V shed 1 base and J shed 5 bases, with 5 bases lying between them. CDR1 is SGHDN, CDR2 FVKESK, per germline. The CDR3 DNA is TGTGCCAGCAGCCAAGCTCGGTATGGCTACACCTTC. Protein: CASSQARYGYTF.

The chain has TRBV2 and TRBJ2-1; 10 nucleotides align to TRBD2. The V and J ends lost 6 bases and 4 bases, in that order; junction bases with no gene match: 9. Germline assignment: CDR1 SNHLY and CDR2 FYNNEI. The CDR3 runs 16 residues. The DNA of the CDR3 is TGTGCCAGCAGGGGAATCCTAGCGGGAGAGTACAATGAGCAGTTCTTC. Translating it yields CASRGILAGEYNEQFF.